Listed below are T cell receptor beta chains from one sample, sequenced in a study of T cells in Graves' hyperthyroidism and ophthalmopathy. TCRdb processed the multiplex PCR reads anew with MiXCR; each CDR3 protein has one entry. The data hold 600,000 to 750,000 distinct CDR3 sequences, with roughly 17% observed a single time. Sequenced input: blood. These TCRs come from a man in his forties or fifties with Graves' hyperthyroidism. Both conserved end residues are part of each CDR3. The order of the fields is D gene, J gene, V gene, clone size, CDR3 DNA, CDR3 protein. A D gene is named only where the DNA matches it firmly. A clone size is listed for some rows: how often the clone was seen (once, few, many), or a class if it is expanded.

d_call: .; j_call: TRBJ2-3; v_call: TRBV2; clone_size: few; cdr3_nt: TGTGCCAGCACAGGGGTAATTACGCAGTATTTT; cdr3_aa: CASTGVITQYF
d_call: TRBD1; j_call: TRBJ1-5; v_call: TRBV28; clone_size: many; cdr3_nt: TGTGCCAGCAGTTCATATCGGGACAGGGTAGATCAGCCCCAGCATTTT; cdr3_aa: CASSSYRDRVDQPQHF
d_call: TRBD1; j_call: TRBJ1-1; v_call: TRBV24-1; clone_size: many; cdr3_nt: TGTGCCACCAGTGGAGGAGGGGGCGCCGACACTGAAGCTTTCTTT; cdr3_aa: CATSGGGGADTEAFF
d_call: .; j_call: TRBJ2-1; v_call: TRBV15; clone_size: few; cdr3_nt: TGTGCCACCAGCACAGGACCCCCAAATAACAATGAGCAGTTCTTC; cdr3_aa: CATSTGPPNNNEQFF
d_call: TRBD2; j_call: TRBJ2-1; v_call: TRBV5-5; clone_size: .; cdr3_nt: TGTGCCAGCAGCTTTCGGAGTTCCGGGACTAGCGACTACAATGAGCAGTTCTTC; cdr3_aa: CASSFRSSGTSDYNEQFF
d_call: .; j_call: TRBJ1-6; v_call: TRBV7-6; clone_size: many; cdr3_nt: TGTGCCAGCAGCTCTAGGGGAGGGGAATTTAATTCACCCCTCCACTTT; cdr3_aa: CASSSRGGEFNSPLHF
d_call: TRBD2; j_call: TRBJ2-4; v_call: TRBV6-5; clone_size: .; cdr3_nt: TGTGCCAGCAGTTACACCAGTACAGGCGGGGGCATTCAGTACTTC; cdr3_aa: CASSYTSTGGGIQYF
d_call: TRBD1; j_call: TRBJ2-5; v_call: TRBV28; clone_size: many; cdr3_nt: TGTGCCAGCAGCTGGGACAGGGGTAACCAAGAGACCCAGTACTTC; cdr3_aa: CASSWDRGNQETQYF
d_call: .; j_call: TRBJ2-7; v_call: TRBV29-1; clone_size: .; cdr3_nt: TGCAGCGTTGAAGGTCCTTCGGGACGGACCTACGAGCAGTACTTC; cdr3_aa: CSVEGPSGRTYEQYF
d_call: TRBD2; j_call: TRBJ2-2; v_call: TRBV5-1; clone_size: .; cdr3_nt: TGCGCCAGCAGCTTGGCCCCAGCGGGAGGGCCGGCGGGGGAGCTGTTTTTT; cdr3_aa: CASSLAPAGGPAGELFF
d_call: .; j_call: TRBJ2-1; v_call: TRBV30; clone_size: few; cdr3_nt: TGTGCCTGGAGTGTACCCAATGAGCAGTTCTTC; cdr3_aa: CAWSVPNEQFF
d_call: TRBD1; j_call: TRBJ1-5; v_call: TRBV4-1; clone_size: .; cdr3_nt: TGCGCCAGCAGCCAAAGGCAGGGGGCCTTTGCAAATCAGCCCCAGCATTTT; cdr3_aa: CASSQRQGAFANQPQHF
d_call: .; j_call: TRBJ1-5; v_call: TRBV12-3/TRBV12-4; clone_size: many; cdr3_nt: TGTGCCATCACGAGGGGCAGCCTACATCAGCCCCAGCATTTT; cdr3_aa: CAITRGSLHQPQHF
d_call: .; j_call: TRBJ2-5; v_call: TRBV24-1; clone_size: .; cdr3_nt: TGTGCCACCAGTGTGCGTGGGAAGACCCAGTACTTC; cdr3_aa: CATSVRGKTQYF
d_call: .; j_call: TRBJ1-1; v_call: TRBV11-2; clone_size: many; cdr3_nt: TGTGCCAGCAGCTCCTTGACAGGCTTAGTAGGTTCGGCTTTCTTT; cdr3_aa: CASSSLTGLVGSAFF
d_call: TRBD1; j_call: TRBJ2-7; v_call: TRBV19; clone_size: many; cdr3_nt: TGTGCCAGTGCCGGGACAGGTGGGTACGACGAGCAGTACTTC; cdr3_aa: CASAGTGGYDEQYF
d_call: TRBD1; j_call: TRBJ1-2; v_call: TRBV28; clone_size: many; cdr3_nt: TGTGCCAGCAGTCAACAACGGACAGGGGATTATGGCTACACCTTC; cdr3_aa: CASSQQRTGDYGYTF
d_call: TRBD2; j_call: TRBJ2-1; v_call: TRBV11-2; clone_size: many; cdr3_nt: TGTGCCAGCAGTCGCACTCTAGCGGGAGTCAATGAGCAGTTCTTC; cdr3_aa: CASSRTLAGVNEQFF
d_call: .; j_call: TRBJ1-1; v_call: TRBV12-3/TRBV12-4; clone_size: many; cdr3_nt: TGTGCCAGCAGTGACTTTATGAACACTGAAGCTTTCTTT; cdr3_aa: CASSDFMNTEAFF
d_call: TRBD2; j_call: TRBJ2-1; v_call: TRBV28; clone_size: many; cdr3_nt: TGTGCCAGCAGACTAGCGGATCTTTACAATGAGCAGTTCTTC; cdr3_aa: CASRLADLYNEQFF
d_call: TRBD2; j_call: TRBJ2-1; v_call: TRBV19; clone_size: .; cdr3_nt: TGTGCCAGTAGTATAAGACTAGCGGGAGCAATCCGGTTGAATGAGCAGTTCTTC; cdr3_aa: CASSIRLAGAIRLNEQFF